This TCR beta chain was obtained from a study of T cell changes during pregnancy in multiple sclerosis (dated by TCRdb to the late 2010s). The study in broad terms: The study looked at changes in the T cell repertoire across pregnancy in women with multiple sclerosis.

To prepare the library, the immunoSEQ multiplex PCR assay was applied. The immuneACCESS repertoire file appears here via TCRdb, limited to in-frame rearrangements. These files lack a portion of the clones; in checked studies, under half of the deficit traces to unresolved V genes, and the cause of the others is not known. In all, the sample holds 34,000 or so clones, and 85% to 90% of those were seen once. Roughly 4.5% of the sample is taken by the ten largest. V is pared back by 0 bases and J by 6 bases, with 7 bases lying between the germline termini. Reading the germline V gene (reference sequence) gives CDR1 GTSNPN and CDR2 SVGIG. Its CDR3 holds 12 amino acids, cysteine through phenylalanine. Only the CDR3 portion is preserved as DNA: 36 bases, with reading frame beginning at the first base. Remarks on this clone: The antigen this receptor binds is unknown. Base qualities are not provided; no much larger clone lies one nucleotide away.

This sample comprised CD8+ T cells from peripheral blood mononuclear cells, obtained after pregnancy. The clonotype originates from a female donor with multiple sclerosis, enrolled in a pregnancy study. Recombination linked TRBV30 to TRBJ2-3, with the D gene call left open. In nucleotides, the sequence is TGTGCCTGGAGTGTTCGGTACGATACGCAGTATTTT. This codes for CAWSVRYDTQYF.